The following is a T cell receptor beta chain sequence with its context. This entry comes from a study of siplizumab effects on memory and regulatory T cells. In germline, CDR1 is SGHNT, CDR2 YENEEA. Trimming pared 0 bases from V and 5 bases from J, leaving 4 bases between. This CDR3 is 12 amino acids long. Assays examined about 100,000 TCR templates per sample. The data were produced by immunoSEQ multiplex PCR, yet TCRdb's version contains in-frame clones alone and is incomplete. The sample contains under 95,000 clones, nearly 95% of which appear only once. The chain joins TRBV11-3 to TRBJ2-5; no clear D gene. Sequenced: non-Treg CD4+ T cells sorted from blood. This receptor was taken from a human donor in good health. Here the CDR3 DNA reads TGTGCCAGCAGCTTAGATCAGGAGACCCAGTACTTC. Protein sequence: CASSLDQETQYF.